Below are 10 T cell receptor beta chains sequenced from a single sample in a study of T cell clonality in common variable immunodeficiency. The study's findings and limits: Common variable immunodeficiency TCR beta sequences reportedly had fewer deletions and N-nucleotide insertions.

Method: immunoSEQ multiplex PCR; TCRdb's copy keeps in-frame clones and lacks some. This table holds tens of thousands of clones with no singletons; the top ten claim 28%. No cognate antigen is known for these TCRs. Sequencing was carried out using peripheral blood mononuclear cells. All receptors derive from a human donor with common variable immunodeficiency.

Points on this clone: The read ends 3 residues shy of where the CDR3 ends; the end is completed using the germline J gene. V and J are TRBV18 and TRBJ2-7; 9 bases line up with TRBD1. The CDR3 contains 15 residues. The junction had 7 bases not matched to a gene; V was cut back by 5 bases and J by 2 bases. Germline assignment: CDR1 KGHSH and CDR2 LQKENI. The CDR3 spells CASSGQGSLPYEQYF. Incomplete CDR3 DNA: TGTGCCAGCTCAGGACAGGGGTCTCTTCCCTACGAG.

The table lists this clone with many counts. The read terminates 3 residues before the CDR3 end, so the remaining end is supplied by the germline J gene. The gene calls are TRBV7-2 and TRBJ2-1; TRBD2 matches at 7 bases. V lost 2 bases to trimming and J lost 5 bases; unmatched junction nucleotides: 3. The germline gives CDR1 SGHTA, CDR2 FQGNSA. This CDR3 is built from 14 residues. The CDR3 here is CASSLFGGDNEQFF. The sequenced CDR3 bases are TGTGCCAGCAGCTTATTTGGGGGGGACAATGAG. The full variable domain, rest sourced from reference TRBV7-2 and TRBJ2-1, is GAGVSQSPSNKVTEKGKDVELRCDPISGHTALYWYRQSLGQGLEFLIYFQGNSAPDKSGLPSDRFSAERTGGSVSTLTIQRTQQEDSAVYLCASSLFGGDNEQFFGPGTRLTVL.

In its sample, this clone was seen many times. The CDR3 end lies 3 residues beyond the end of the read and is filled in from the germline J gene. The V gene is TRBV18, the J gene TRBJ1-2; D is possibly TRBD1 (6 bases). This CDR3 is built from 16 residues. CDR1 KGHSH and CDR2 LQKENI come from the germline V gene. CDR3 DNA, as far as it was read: TGTGCCAGCTCACCGAGAAACTACAGGGAATTGAAGGGC. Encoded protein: CASSPRNYRELKG. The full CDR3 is CASSPRNYRELKGYTF.

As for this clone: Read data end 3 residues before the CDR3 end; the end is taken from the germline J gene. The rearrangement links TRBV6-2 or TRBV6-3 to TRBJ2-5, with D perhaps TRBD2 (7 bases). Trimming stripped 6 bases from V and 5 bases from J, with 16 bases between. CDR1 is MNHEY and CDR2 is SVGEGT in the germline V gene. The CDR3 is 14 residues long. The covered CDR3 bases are TGTGCCAGCAGAGGTGGGGGGGCTGGGGAGACC. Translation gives CASRGGGAGET. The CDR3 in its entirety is CASRGGGAGETQYF.

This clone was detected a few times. The sequenced CDR3 bases are TGTGCCAGTAGTATTAGTCTGTTGGATTCACCC. It translates to CASSISLLDSP. The complete CDR3 reads CASSISLLDSPLHF. This chain links TRBV19 with TRBJ1-6; D is uncertain. The read stops 3 residues short of the end of the CDR3; the missing end is completed from the germline J gene. Germline V lookup: CDR1 LNHDA, CDR2 SQIVND (reference sequence). The CDR3 runs 14 residues. V gave up 3 bases and J gave up 8 bases, with 11 bases separating them.

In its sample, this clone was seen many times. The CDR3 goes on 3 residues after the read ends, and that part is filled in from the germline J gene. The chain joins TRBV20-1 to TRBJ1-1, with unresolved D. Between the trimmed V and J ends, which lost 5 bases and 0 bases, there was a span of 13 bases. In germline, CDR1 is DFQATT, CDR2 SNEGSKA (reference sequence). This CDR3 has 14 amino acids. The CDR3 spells CSALAGVMNTEAFF. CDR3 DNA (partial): TGCAGTGCTTTGGCCGGGGTAATGAACACTGAA.

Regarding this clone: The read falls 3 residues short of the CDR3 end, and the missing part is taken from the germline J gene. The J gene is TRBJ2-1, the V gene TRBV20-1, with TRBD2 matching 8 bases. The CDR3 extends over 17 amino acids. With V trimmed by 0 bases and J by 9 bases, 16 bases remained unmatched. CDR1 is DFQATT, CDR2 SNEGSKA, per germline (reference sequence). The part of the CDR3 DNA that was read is TGCAGTGCTAGAGAGCTCTTTTCTGGGACTAGTAGGGGTGAG. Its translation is CSARELFSGTSRGE. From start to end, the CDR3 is CSARELFSGTSRGEQFF.

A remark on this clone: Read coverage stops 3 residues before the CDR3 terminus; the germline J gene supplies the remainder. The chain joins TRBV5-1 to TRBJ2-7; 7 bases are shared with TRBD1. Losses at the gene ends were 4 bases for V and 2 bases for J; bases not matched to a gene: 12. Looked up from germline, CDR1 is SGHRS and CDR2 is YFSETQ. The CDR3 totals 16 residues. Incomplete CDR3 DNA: TGCGCCAGCAGCACACCTACAGGGGCCCCGACCTACGAG. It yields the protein CASSTPTGAPTYE. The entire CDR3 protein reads CASSTPTGAPTYEQYF.

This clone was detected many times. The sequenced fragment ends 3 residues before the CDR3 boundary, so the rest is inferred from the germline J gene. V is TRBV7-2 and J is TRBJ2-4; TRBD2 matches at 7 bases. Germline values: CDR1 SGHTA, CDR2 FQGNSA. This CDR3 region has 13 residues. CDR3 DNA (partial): TGTGCCAGCAGCCCAGGACTAGGATCTAGT. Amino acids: CASSPGLGSS. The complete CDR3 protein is CASSPGLGSSQYF.

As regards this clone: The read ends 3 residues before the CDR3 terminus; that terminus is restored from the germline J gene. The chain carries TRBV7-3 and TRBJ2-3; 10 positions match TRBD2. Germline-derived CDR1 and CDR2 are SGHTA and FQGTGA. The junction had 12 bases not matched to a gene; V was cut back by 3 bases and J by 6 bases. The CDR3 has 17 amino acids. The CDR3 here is CASSFRPAGGPSDTQYF. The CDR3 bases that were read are TGTGCCAGCAGCTTCCGCCCAGCGGGAGGGCCGTCGGATACG.